The entry below gives a single TCR beta chain sequence along with its context. Its antigen is as yet unknown. The sample is drawn from a study of cytomegalovirus exposure and HLA in healthy donors. Study observations and caveats: Segments of the TCR beta V type were, in most cases, productive about 87% or about 30% of the time in an earlier analysis. Some TCR beta chains (164 of them) were listed as cytomegalovirus-associated. Cytomegalovirus status, reportedly, was diagnosed with high specificity and sensitivity by the classifier.

The CDR3 has 13 residues. Amplification used 60 Vbeta primers and 13 Jbeta primers. Sequencing used immunoSEQ multiplex PCR; TCRdb keeps in-frame clones, though not all of them. The repertoire includes 170,000 or so clones, roughly 78% of them detected once, and roughly 0.76% sits in the top ten. The sequence was obtained from a woman aged 40-49 years in good health and CMV-seronegative. V usage is TRBV21-1 and J usage is TRBJ1-5. TRBV21-1 represents a pseudogene. The sample consisted of PBMCs. The CDR3 spells CASFSAEVQPQHF. In nucleotides, the CDR3 is TGTGCCAGCTTCAGCGCCGAGGTACAGCCCCAGCATTTT.